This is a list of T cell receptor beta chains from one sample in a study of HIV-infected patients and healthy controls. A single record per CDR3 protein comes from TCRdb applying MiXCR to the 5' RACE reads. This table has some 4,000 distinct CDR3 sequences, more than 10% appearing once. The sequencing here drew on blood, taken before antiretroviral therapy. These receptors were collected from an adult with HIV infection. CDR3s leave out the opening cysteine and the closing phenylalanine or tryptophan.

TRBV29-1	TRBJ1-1	SVVWTDLISGEAF
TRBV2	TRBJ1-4	ASSAQGTRNNNEKLF
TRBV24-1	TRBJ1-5	ATSEPGTGYQPQH
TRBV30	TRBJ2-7	AWNHVGYEQY
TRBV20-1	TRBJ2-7	SVESGSGTYEQY
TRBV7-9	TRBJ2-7	ASSRSGSPNEQY
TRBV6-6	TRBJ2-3	ASSYSEGSTDTQY
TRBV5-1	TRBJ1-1	ASSPDTLNTEAF
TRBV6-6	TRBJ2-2	ASSYSRSDSRTGELF
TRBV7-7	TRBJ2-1	ASSLEGLAGYNEQF
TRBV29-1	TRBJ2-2	SGDGEAGELF
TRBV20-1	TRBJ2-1	SARDRVSGRAFNEQF
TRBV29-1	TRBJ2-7	SVQGTGPYEQY
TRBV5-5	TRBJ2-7	ASSQAGQTTYEQY